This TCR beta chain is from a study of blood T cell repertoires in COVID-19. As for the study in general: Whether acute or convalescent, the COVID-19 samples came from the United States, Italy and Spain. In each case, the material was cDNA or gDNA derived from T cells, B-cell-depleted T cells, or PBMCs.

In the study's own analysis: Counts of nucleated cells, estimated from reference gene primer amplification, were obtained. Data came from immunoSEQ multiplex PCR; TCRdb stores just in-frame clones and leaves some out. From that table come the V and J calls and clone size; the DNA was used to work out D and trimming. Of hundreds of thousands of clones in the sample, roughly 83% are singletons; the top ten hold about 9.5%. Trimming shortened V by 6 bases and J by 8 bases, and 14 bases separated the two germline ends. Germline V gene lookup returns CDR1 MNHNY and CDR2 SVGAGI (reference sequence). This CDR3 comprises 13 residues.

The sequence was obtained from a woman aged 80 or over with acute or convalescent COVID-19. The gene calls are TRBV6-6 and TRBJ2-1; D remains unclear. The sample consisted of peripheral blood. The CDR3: CASSPRPTHEQFF. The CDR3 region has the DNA TGTGCCAGCAGCCCCCGACCGACACATGAGCAGTTCTTC.